The 21 T cell receptor beta chains reported below all come from one sample, sequenced in a study of blood T cell repertoires in COVID-19. The repertoire was sequenced with immunoSEQ multiplex PCR; TCRdb's copy has only in-frame clones and lacks some. This sample has about 44,000 clones, with 87% found just once. Sample: peripheral blood. All receptors come from a woman at least 80 years old in a cohort sampled during active or convalescent COVID-19.

The J gene is TRBJ2-7, the V gene TRBV27; a weak D match, TRBD1 (7 bases). The germline V gene encodes CDR1 MNHEY and CDR2 SMNVEV (reference sequence). This CDR3 contains 14 residues. Trimming removed 5 bases at V and 5 bases at J, with 16 bases between. Written as DNA, the CDR3 is TGTGCCAGCAGTCCCACCAGGGGGGACAACGAGCAGTACTTC. It specifies CASSPTRGDNEQYF.

This clone has a handful of counts. The V call is TRBV9, the J call TRBJ2-1; 7 bases agree with TRBD2. Per germline, CDR1 SGDLS and CDR2 YYNGEE. The CDR3 spans 15 residues. V was pared by 2 bases and J by 5 bases, with 7 bases of the junction left unmatched. Written as DNA, the CDR3 is TGTGCCAGCAGCGTTCGCGGGGGACTAAACAATGAGCAGTTCTTC. This encodes CASSVRGGLNNEQFF.

This chain uses TRBV11-2 with TRBJ2-5, with TRBD2 matching over 8 bases. The CDR3 covers 16 residues. In germline, CDR1 is SGHAT, CDR2 FQNNGV. After removal of 1 base from V and 1 base from J, the junction contained 5 bases not matched to a gene. The CDR3 coding sequence is TGTGCCAGCAGCTTAGTCCCCGGGACTAGCCAAGAGACCCAGTACTTC. As protein: CASSLVPGTSQETQYF. Together with reference TRBV11-2 and TRBJ2-5, the CDR3 gives the full variable domain: EAGVAQSPRYKIIEKRQSVAFWCNPISGHATLYWYQQILGQGPKLLIQFQNNGVVDDSQLPKDRFSAERLKGVDSTLKIQPAKLEDSAVYLCASSLVPGTSQETQYFGPGTRLLVL.

This chain connects TRBV19 to TRBJ1-2; 7 nucleotides align to TRBD1. With V trimmed by 7 bases and J by 2 bases, 1 base remained unmatched. The CDR3 has 12 amino acids. Germline lookup yields CDR1 LNHDA and CDR2 SQIVND (reference sequence). The CDR3 DNA is TGTGCCAGTATGACAGGGAACTATGGCTACACCTTC. Translating it yields CASMTGNYGYTF.

This sequence joins TRBV11-3 and TRBJ1-1; tentative D call: TRBD1 (5 bases). CDR1 is SGHNT, CDR2 YENEEA, per germline. Trimming stripped 5 bases from V and 4 bases from J, with 14 bases between. This CDR3 region has 14 residues. The CDR3 spells CASSTQGRGTEAFF. CDR3 coding DNA: TGTGCCAGCAGCACCCAGGGTAGGGGCACTGAAGCTTTCTTT.

CDR3 sequence (DNA): TGTGCCAGCGACACCTCAGGGCAGGATCAGCCCCAGCATTTT. Amino acids: CASDTSGQDQPQHF. The chain joins TRBV6-5 to TRBJ1-5; weak D call: TRBD1 (5 bases). The length of the CDR3 is 14 residues. Germline loops: CDR1 MNHEY, CDR2 SVGAGI. Trimming took off 8 bases at V and 5 bases at J, with 16 bases between the two ends.

This rearrangement joins TRBV30 to TRBJ2-7, with 9 positions matching TRBD1. Per the germline V gene, CDR1 is GTSNPN and CDR2 is SVGIG (reference sequence). J gave up 3 bases and V 7 bases, and 4 bases lay outside the gene matches. The CDR3 covers 12 residues. CDR3 coding DNA: TGTGCCTCGCTGACAGGGGGCTACGAGCAGTACTTC. This encodes CASLTGGYEQYF.

The chain combines TRBV4-1 with TRBJ1-3; no clear D. V was shortened by 0 bases and J by 0 bases, with 24 bases between the two germline ends. Germline V gene data show CDR1 as MGHRA and CDR2 as YSYEKL. The CDR3 extends over 21 amino acids. CDR3 coding DNA: TGCGCCAGCAGCCAAGATCGCTGGGTCGGACTCCTCGCCGTCTCTGGAAACACCATATATTTT. This codes for CASSQDRWVGLLAVSGNTIYF.

This clone was counted between two and nine times. V and J are TRBV7-2 and TRBJ1-1; no definite D call. The CDR3 covers 15 residues. Trimming took 1 base from V and 0 from J, leaving 9 bases between them. Germline V gene lookup returns CDR1 SGHTA and CDR2 FQGNSA. CDR3 DNA: TGTGCCAGCAGCTTAGGAGGCAGAATGAACACTGAAGCTTTCTTT. Amino acids: CASSLGGRMNTEAFF.

The chain employs TRBV6-5 and TRBJ1-1, with 7 bases lining up with TRBD1. CDR3 size: 14 residues. V lost 1 base and J lost 10; bases outside the gene matches: 9. CDR1 is MNHEY and CDR2 is SVGAGI in the germline V gene. CDR3 loop: CASSYLDRVSGAFF. The CDR3 nucleotides read TGTGCCAGCAGTTACTTAGACAGGGTCAGCGGAGCTTTCTTT.

This clone has a handful of counts. The chain couples TRBV5-1 to TRBJ1-2, with a tentative D call TRBD1 (5 bases). CDR1 is SGHRS, CDR2 YFSETQ, per germline. The CDR3 loop spans 16 amino acids. V was trimmed by 4 bases and J by 0 bases, leaving 16 bases between them. This chain's CDR3 is CASSGTQGLANYGYTF. CDR3 DNA sequence: TGCGCCAGCAGCGGTACCCAGGGACTGGCTAACTATGGCTACACCTTC.

The table lists this clone with a count of one. This chain links TRBV5-8 with TRBJ1-5; 10 nucleotides agree with TRBD1. The trim removed 4 bases at V and 6 bases at J, leaving 1 base unmatched. This CDR3 spans 13 amino acids. The germline V gene encodes CDR1 SGHTS and CDR2 YDEGEE. CDR3 DNA: TGTGCCAGCAGCGGGACAGGGGCTCAGCCCCAGCATTTT. It codes for CASSGTGAQPQHF.

The chain links TRBV18 to TRBJ2-2; a possible D gene is TRBD1 (6 bases). Per germline, CDR1 KGHSH and CDR2 LQKENI. The CDR3 extends over 14 amino acids. Trimming pared 6 bases from V and 1 base from J, leaving 9 bases between. CDR3 nucleotides: TGTGCCAGCTCCCCGGACAGGAACACCGGGGAGCTGTTTTTT. Its protein is CASSPDRNTGELFF.

This sequence joins TRBV4-1 and TRBJ1-2; D might be TRBD1 (5 bases). From germline, CDR1 is MGHRA and CDR2 YSYEKL. V shed 1 base and J shed 4 bases, with 7 bases lying between them. The CDR3 contains 13 residues. The CDR3 DNA follows: TGCGCCAGCAGCCAAGGGGGCCTCTATGGCTACACCTTC. It yields the protein CASSQGGLYGYTF.

The V call is TRBV5-8, the J call TRBJ1-1, with 10 nucleotides matching TRBD1. CDR1 and CDR2 from the germline V gene are SGHTS and YDEGEE. There are 12 residues in the CDR3. With 3 bases clipped from V and 11 bases from J, the junction kept 4 bases outside the gene matches. The CDR3 coding sequence is TGTGCCAGCAGCTGGGGGACAGGGGTGGCTTTCTTT. This encodes CASSWGTGVAFF.

This clone was recorded only once. The gene calls are TRBV5-1 and TRBJ1-3, with D unclear. The germline V and J ends were trimmed by 4 bases and 1 base, with 24 bases remaining between them. The germline V gene has CDR1 SGHRS and CDR2 YFSETQ. The CDR3 runs to 19 residues. The CDR3 coding sequence is TGCGCCAGCAGCGCGGGGATGCGCGCACTGGGAAGTTCTGGAAACACCATATATTTT. Translating gives CASSAGMRALGSSGNTIYF. The complete variable domain, with remaining parts taken from reference TRBV5-1 and TRBJ1-3, reads KAGVTQTPRYLIKTRGQQVTLSCSPISGHRSVSWYQQTPGQGLQFLFEYFSETQRNKGNFPGRFSGRQFSNSRSEMNVSTLELGDSALYLCASSAGMRALGSSGNTIYFGEGSWLTVV.

V and J are TRBV7-2 and TRBJ2-2, with 12 positions matching TRBD2. The V and J ends lost 6 bases and 1 base, in that order; junction bases with no gene match: 0. Germline V gives CDR1 SGHTA, CDR2 FQGNSA. This CDR3 has 15 residues. Written as DNA, the CDR3 is TGTGCCAGCAGGGGACTAGCGGGGAACACCGGGGAGCTGTTTTTT. As protein: CASRGLAGNTGELFF.

This clone was recorded a few times. The chain uses TRBV5-1 and TRBJ2-1, with 9 bases that match TRBD1. Germline CDR1 SGHRS, CDR2 YFSETQ. The CDR3 runs to 13 residues. V gave up 4 bases and J gave up 9 bases; unmatched junction bases: 5. CDR3 protein: CASSPGTGIEQFF. The CDR3 DNA is TGCGCCAGCAGCCCCGGGACAGGGATTGAGCAGTTCTTC.

The chain is built from TRBV12-3 or TRBV12-4 and TRBJ1-1; D is unresolved. The CDR3 is 13 amino acids. With 3 bases removed from V and 1 base from J, the gap between germline ends came to 6 bases. The CDR3 reads CASSFTGNTEAFF. The CDR3 nucleotides read TGTGCCAGCAGTTTTACCGGGAACACTGAAGCTTTCTTT.

Written as DNA, the CDR3 is TGTGCCAGCAGCTCAATTGTTGGCGGTGAAAAACTGTTTTTT. It yields the protein CASSSIVGGEKLFF. This sequence joins TRBV6-5 and TRBJ1-4; D unclear. Germline V gives CDR1 MNHEY, CDR2 SVGAGI. The germline V and J ends were trimmed by 6 bases and 7 bases, with 15 bases remaining between them. The CDR3 runs 14 residues.

The V gene is TRBV11-3, the J gene TRBJ1-4; 8 bases agree with TRBD1. V gave up 5 bases and J gave up 4 bases; unmatched junction bases: 9. Germline-derived CDR1 and CDR2 are SGHNT and YENEEA. The CDR3 sequence is 16 residues long. The CDR3, as DNA: TGTGCCAGCAGCCCGTCATCAGGGGGCATTAATGAAAAACTGTTTTTT. This translates into CASSPSSGGINEKLFF. Based on the CDR3 plus reference TRBV11-3 and TRBJ1-4, the full variable domain is EAGVVQSPRYKIIEKKQPVAFWCNPISGHNTLYWYLQNLGQGPELLIRYENEEAVDDSQLPKDRFSAERLKGVDSTLKIQPAELGDSAVYLCASSPSSGGINEKLFFGSGTQLSVL.